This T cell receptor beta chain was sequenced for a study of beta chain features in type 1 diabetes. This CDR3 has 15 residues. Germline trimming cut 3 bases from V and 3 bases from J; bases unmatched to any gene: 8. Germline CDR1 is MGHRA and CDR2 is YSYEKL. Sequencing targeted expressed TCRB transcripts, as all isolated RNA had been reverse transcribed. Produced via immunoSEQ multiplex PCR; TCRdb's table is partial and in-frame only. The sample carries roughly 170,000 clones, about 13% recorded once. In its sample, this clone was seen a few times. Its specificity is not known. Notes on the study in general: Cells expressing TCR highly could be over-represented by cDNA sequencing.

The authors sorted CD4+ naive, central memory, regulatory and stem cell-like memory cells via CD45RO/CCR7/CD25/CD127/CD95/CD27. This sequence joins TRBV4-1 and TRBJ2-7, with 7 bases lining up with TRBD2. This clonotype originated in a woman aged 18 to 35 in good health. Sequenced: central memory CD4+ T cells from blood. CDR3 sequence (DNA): TGCGCCAGCAGCCACAGCGAGCGGGGAGTCTACGAGCAGTACTTC. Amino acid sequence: CASSHSERGVYEQYF.